Following are 7 T cell receptor beta chains from one sample sequenced in a study of cytotoxic CD8 clonotypes in ibrutinib-treated CLL. Clones were sequenced by immunoSEQ multiplex PCR, and TCRdb holds only the in-frame ones, with some missing. In the table there are about 140,000 clones, 76% of which are singletons. The sample was PBMCs, taken after 24 months of ibrutinib treatment. Source of these receptors: a human donor with chronic lymphocytic leukemia.

The chain joins TRBV9 to TRBJ1-6; 7 nucleotides agree with TRBD1. From germline, CDR1 is SGDLS and CDR2 YYNGEE. The CDR3 has 16 amino acids. The V segment lost 4 bases and the J segment 8 bases; nucleotides outside the gene matches: 12. CDR3 protein: CASSPSPGTGDSPLHF. The CDR3 DNA follows: TGTGCCAGCAGCCCCTCCCCGGGTACAGGGGATTCACCCCTCCACTTT.

This clone was seen more than once but under ten times. Germline and junction disagree at one end, which may indicate a read error. The rearrangement links TRBV15 to TRBJ1-2; possibly TRBD1 for D (6 bases). Germline loops: CDR1 LNHNV, CDR2 YYDKDF (reference sequence). This CDR3 has 12 amino acids. Here the CDR3 reads CATSTDQGRTFF. The CDR3 DNA sequence: TGTGCCACCAGCACGGATCAGGGGCGGACGTTCTTC.

A single count supports this clone. The chain recombines TRBV5-1 with TRBJ1-5; 7 bases are shared with TRBD1. Germline V gene sequence: CDR1 SGHRS, CDR2 YFSETQ. This CDR3 spans 17 amino acids. J was trimmed by 0 bases and V by 4 bases; bases with no gene match: 10. The CDR3 sequence is CASSPGTATYSNQPQHF. CDR3 DNA sequence: TGCGCCAGCAGCCCCGGGACAGCGACCTATAGCAATCAGCCCCAGCATTTT. The variable domain in full, with the rest retrieved from reference TRBV5-1 and TRBJ1-5, is KAGVTQTPRYLIKTRGQQVTLSCSPISGHRSVSWYQQTPGQGLQFLFEYFSETQRNKGNFPGRFSGRQFSNSRSEMNVSTLELGDSALYLCASSPGTATYSNQPQHFGDGTRLSIL.

The chain couples TRBV9 to TRBJ2-5, with D unresolved. The germline V gene has CDR1 SGDLS and CDR2 YYNGEE. V lost 0 bases, J lost 5 bases, and 8 bases lay in between. The length of the CDR3 is 13 residues. CDR3 in DNA: TGTGCCAGCAGCGTAGGGGGTCTCGAGACCCAGTACTTC. Encoded protein: CASSVGGLETQYF.

The gene calls are TRBV7-6 and TRBJ1-3; D unresolved. Looked up from germline, CDR1 is SGHVS and CDR2 is FNYEAQ. This CDR3 contains 16 residues. V lost 1 base and J 0 bases, leaving 10 bases between the germline ends. Here the CDR3 DNA reads TGTGCCAGCAGCTTAGTTGGGTTTAGCTCTGGAAACACCATATATTTT. This gives the protein CASSLVGFSSGNTIYF.

Remarks on this clone: At one end the junction does not follow the germline gene, possibly because of a read error. The chain has TRBV7-9 and TRBJ2-3; 9 bases match TRBD2. Germline lookup yields CDR1 SEHNR and CDR2 FQNEAQ (reference sequence). There are 14 residues in the CDR3. Written as DNA, the CDR3 is TGCGCCAGCAGCTTCCCTAGCGGGGCAGATACGCAGTATTTT. Its translation is CASSFPSGADTQYF.

J is TRBJ2-7 and V is TRBV10-3, with TRBD2 matching 7 bases. The CDR3 is made up of 15 amino acids. The germline gives CDR1 ENHRY, CDR2 SYGVKD. V was pared by 0 bases and J by 11 bases, with 13 bases of the junction left unmatched. CDR3 amino acids: CAISESGLADPREYF. CDR3 in DNA: TGTGCCATCAGTGAGTCCGGGCTAGCGGACCCCCGGGAGTACTTC.